These 17 T cell receptor beta chains originate from one sample sequenced in a study of identical twins. TCRdb called the 5' RACE reads again in MiXCR, with one record for every CDR3 protein. Here the sample spans about 690,000 distinct CDR3 sequences, 5.5% to 6.5% being singletons. Input material: naive T cells sorted from blood. The receptors here all came from a man aged 18 to 30 in good health.

V usage is TRBV5-4 and J usage is TRBJ2-1; 7 nucleotides match TRBD1. V lost 5 bases, J lost 5 bases, and 10 bases stayed unmatched. This CDR3 spans 15 amino acids. Germline loops: CDR1 SGHNT, CDR2 YYREEE (reference sequence). CDR3 sequence: CASRHRQGADNEQFF. CDR3 nucleotides: TGTGCCAGCAGACACCGACAGGGCGCGGACAATGAGCAGTTCTTC.

Only a few counts were recorded for this clonotype. One end of the junction varies from germline; a read error may be responsible. The V gene is TRBV10-3, the J gene TRBJ2-1; D is undetermined. Germline values: CDR1 ENHRY, CDR2 SYGVKD. This CDR3 region has 11 residues. The CDR3 DNA is TGTGCCACCAGTACGTACAATGAGCAGTTCTTC. Its protein product is CATSTYNEQFF.

This clonotype showed up just a few times. The CDR3 is CASSLGLAGTTSEQYF. The CDR3, as DNA: TGCGCCAGCAGCCTGGGACTAGCGGGAACCACTAGTGAGCAGTACTTC. This chain links TRBV4-3 with TRBJ2-7; 13 bases match TRBD2. Per the germline V gene, CDR1 is LGHNA and CDR2 is YSLEER. Trimming at V came to 4 bases and at J to 7 bases, leaving 10 bases not matched to a gene. The CDR3 sequence is 16 residues long.

At least ten counts were recorded for this clonotype. The V gene is TRBV29-1, the J gene TRBJ2-7, with D maybe TRBD2 (5 bases). From germline, CDR1 is SQVTM and CDR2 ANQGSEA. The CDR3 runs to 12 residues. The germline V and J ends were trimmed by 0 bases and 8 bases, with 11 bases remaining between them. CDR3 region: CSVEDGVAKQYF. The DNA for the CDR3 is TGCAGCGTTGAAGATGGGGTAGCGAAGCAGTACTTC.

In this sample, this clonotype turned up many times. V gene TRBV5-1 combines with J gene TRBJ2-3; D may be TRBD1 or TRBD2 (5 bases each). The V end was cut by 5 bases, the J end by 2 bases, with 15 bases between. CDR1 is SGHRS, CDR2 YFSETQ, per germline. The CDR3 has 15 residues. The CDR3 bases are TGCGCCAGCAGGCCTCCTGGGACCCACACAGATACGCAGTATTTT. Translation gives CASRPPGTHTDTQYF.

In this sample, this clonotype turned up a few times. This sequence joins TRBV4-3 and TRBJ2-1; D remains ambiguous. The V and J ends lost 0 bases and 5 bases respectively, with 5 bases between them. From germline, CDR1 is LGHNA and CDR2 YSLEER. The CDR3 runs 13 residues. As DNA, the CDR3 is TGCGCCAGCAGCCAAGAGGGCCACAATGAGCAGTTCTTC. It translates to CASSQEGHNEQFF.

There are a few counts of this clonotype. V and J are TRBV28 and TRBJ2-7; tentative D call: TRBD1 (6 bases). Trimming stripped 5 bases from V and 3 bases from J, with 14 bases between. Germline CDR1 MDHEN, CDR2 SYDVKM. This CDR3 comprises 14 residues. For the CDR3, the DNA is TGTGCCAGCAGTACCGTACAGGGTCGCTACGAGCAGTACTTC. It is translated as CASSTVQGRYEQYF.

This clonotype was detected only a few times. The gene calls are TRBV29-1 and TRBJ2-7; D is unclear. Germline V gives CDR1 SQVTM, CDR2 ANQGSEA. The V end lost 3 bases, the J end lost 2 bases, and 26 bases lay between the germline ends. The CDR3 extends over 18 amino acids. The CDR3 coding sequence is TGCAGCGTTGATTTCATGGGTCGGCGTACAGTGGGCCCCTACGAGCAGTACGTC. Translated: CSVDFMGRRTVGPYEQYV.

This chain links TRBV11-1 with TRBJ2-2, with 8 positions matching TRBD2. The CDR3 covers 18 residues. V lost 7 bases and J lost 1; bases outside the gene matches: 14. The germline V gene has CDR1 SGHAT and CDR2 FQDESV (reference sequence). This CDR3 is CASTLPTGLAGNTGELFF. CDR3 DNA: TGTGCCAGCACCCTACCAACAGGGCTAGCGGGGAACACCGGGGAGCTGTTTTTT.

This clonotype was picked up a small number of times. V is TRBV4-3 and J is TRBJ1-2, with D unclear. The CDR3 consists of 12 residues. The V and J ends lost 1 base and 8 bases respectively, with 8 bases between them. Germline-derived CDR1 and CDR2 are LGHNA and YSLEER. The CDR3 coding sequence is TGCGCCAGCAGCCAAGTCGCGGCCGGCTACACCTTC. Translation gives CASSQVAAGYTF.

Many counts were recorded for this clonotype. V usage is TRBV7-8 and J usage is TRBJ1-5; D remains ambiguous. V lost 5 bases to trimming and J lost 0 bases, with 14 bases between them. The CDR3 consists of 16 residues. Germline V CDR1 and CDR2: SGHVS, FQNEAQ. CDR3 in DNA: TGTGCCAGCAGCACTTCCGAAGTTTATAGCAATCAGCCCCAGCATTTT. Translating gives CASSTSEVYSNQPQHF.

This clonotype has more than one count but fewer than ten. The rearrangement uses TRBV5-1 and TRBJ1-2, with D perhaps TRBD1 (5 bases). There are 12 residues in the CDR3. Per the germline V gene, CDR1 is SGHRS and CDR2 is YFSETQ. V lost 3 bases to trimming and J lost 13 bases, with 16 bases between them. CDR3 region: CASSSPGVYSTF. DNA of the CDR3: TGCGCCAGCAGCTCCCCGGGGGTGTATAGCACCTTC.

This chain connects TRBV4-3 to TRBJ2-5; the match to TRBD2 covers 7 bases. V gave up 3 bases and J gave up 4 bases; unmatched junction bases: 8. The CDR3 extends over 15 amino acids. Germline assignment: CDR1 LGHNA and CDR2 YSLEER. Here the CDR3 DNA reads TGCGCCAGCAGCCAGAATCGGGGCGGGGGAGAGACCCAGTACTTC. Translation gives CASSQNRGGGETQYF.

This clonotype came up many times. The rearrangement joins TRBV20-1 to TRBJ2-1; 9 bases map to TRBD2. CDR3 length: 12 amino acids. Germline assignment: CDR1 DFQATT and CDR2 SNEGSKA (reference sequence). As DNA, the CDR3 is TGCAGGGGGCTAGCGGGAACGGGTGAGCAGTTCTTC. It yields the protein CRGLAGTGEQFF.

This clonotype was counted at least ten times. The V call is TRBV6-2 or TRBV6-3, the J call TRBJ2-1; D is uncertain. The CDR3 contains 11 residues. The germline V and J ends were trimmed by 6 bases and 8 bases, with 8 bases remaining between them. The germline V gene encodes CDR1 MNHEY and CDR2 SVGEGT. The CDR3 DNA reads TGTGCCAGCAGCAGGATCGATGAGCAGTTCTTC. Translation: CASSRIDEQFF.

The chain joins TRBV7-8 to TRBJ2-1; 12 positions agree with TRBD1. The germline V gene has CDR1 SGHVS and CDR2 FQNEAQ. This CDR3 spans 16 amino acids. J lost 10 bases, V lost 5 bases, and 12 bases had no gene match. The CDR3 loop is CASSRTRDRGQGEQFF. CDR3 DNA sequence: TGTGCCAGCAGCAGGACCCGGGACAGGGGGCAAGGGGAGCAGTTCTTC. Together with reference TRBV7-8 and TRBJ2-1, the CDR3 gives the full variable domain: GAGVSQSPRYKVAKRGQDVALRCDPISGHVSLFWYQQALGQGPEFLTYFQNEAQLDKSGLPSDRFFAERPEGSVSTLKIQRTQQEDSAVYLCASSRTRDRGQGEQFFGPGTRLTVL.

This clonotype was detected only a few times. The chain has TRBV27 and TRBJ1-3; tentatively, D is TRBD1 (5 bases). The germline V and J ends were trimmed by 6 bases and 0 bases, with 9 bases remaining between them. From germline, CDR1 is MNHEY and CDR2 SMNVEV (reference sequence). CDR3 size: 14 residues. CDR3 sequence: CASRDSLSGNTIYF. The DNA of the CDR3 is TGTGCCAGCAGAGACAGCCTCTCTGGAAACACCATATATTTT.